This TCR beta chain was sequenced for a study of cytomegalovirus exposure and HLA in healthy donors. Study observations and caveats: The authors excluded some V segments, including TRBV6-2 and TRBV6-3, as indistinguishable.

As to this clone: The target antigen is unknown.

Germline CDR1 is SGHAT and CDR2 is FQNNGV. The ends lost 5 bases at V and 8 bases at J; junction bases unmatched: 8. This CDR3 has 14 amino acids. This PCR relied on a set of 60 Vbeta primers and 13 Jbeta primers. Data came from immunoSEQ multiplex PCR; TCRdb stores just in-frame clones and leaves some out. The sample yields 95,000 to 150,000 clones, roughly 76% seen once. The chain recombines TRBV11-2 with TRBJ2-4, with 8 bases fitting TRBD2. This TCR came from a man aged 25 to 40 in good health and CMV-seronegative. Material: PBMCs. Here the CDR3 reads CASSAMRGVHIQYF. In DNA, the CDR3 is TGTGCCAGCAGCGCTATGCGGGGGGTGCACATTCAGTACTTC.